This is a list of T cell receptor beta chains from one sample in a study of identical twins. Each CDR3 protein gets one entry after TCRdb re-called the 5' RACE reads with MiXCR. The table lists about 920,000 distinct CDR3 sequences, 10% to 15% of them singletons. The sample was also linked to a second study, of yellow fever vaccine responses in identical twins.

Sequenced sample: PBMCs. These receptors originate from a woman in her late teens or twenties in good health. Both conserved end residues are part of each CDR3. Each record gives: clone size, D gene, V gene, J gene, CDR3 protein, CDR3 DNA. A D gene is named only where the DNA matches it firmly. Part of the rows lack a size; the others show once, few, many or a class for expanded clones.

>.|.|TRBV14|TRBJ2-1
CASSQVPAGLRGLKYEQFF
TGTGCCAGCAGCCAAGTTCCGGCGGGCTTAAGGGGTTTAAAGTATGAGCAGTTCTTC
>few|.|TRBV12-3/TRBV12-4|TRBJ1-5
CASSPRLSVRNQPQHF
TGTGCCAGCAGTCCCCGATTGAGTGTTCGCAATCAGCCCCAGCATTTT
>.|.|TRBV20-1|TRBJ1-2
CSSDRTNSYGYTF
TGCAGTTCGGACCGTACCAATTCCTATGGCTACACCTTC
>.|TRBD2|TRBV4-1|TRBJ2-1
CASSQDGAGAQETQFF
TGCGCCAGCAGCCAAGACGGAGCGGGGGCCCAAGAGACCCAGTTCTTC
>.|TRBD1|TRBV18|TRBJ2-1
CASSPDWDRGRTEQFF
TGTGCCAGCTCACCAGATTGGGACAGGGGGCGCACTGAGCAGTTCTTC
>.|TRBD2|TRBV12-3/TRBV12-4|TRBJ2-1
CASQFDSGRYNEQFF
TGTGCCAGCCAATTCGATAGCGGGAGGTACAATGAGCAGTTCTTC
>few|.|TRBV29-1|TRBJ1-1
CSVGSTGGEAFF
TGCAGCGTTGGGAGCACGGGGGGTGAAGCTTTCTTT
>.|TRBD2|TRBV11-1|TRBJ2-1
CASSLATGLAVTFDEQFF
TGTGCCAGCAGCTTAGCCACGGGACTAGCTGTGACATTCGATGAGCAGTTCTTC
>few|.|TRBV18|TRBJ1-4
CASSPQGIGDEKLFF
TGTGCCAGCTCACCACAGGGGATCGGGGATGAAAAACTGTTTTTT
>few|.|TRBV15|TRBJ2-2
CATSRLALTGELFF
TGTGCCACCAGCAGACTAGCGTTGACCGGGGAGCTGTTTTTT
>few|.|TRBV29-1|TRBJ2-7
CSVQWGAYEQYF
TGCAGCGTTCAGTGGGGCGCCTACGAGCAGTACTTC
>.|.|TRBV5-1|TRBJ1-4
CASSVSPGKNEKLFF
TGCGCCAGCAGCGTAAGCCCCGGGAAAAATGAAAAACTGTTTTTT
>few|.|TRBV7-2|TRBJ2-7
CASSLSRTTWGEQYF
TGTGCCAGCAGCTTATCCCGGACCACCTGGGGCGAGCAGTACTTC
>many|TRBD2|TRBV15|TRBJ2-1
CATSRSREGPYNEQFF
TGTGCCACCAGCAGAAGTCGGGAGGGGCCTTACAATGAGCAGTTCTTC
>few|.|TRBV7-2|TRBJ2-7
CASSPGLDFYEQYF
TGTGCCAGCAGCCCGGGACTCGATTTCTACGAGCAGTACTTC
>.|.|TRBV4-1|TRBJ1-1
CASSFRGAPTEAFF
TGCGCCAGCAGCTTCCGCGGGGCCCCCACTGAAGCTTTCTTT
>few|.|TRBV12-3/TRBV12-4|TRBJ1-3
CASSRTITGNTIYF
TGTGCCAGCAGTCGGACAATTACTGGAAACACCATATATTTT
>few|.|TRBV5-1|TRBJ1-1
CASSLSTGISAPMNTEAFF
TGCGCCAGCAGCTTGTCCACAGGGATCTCAGCCCCGATGAACACTGAAGCTTTCTTT
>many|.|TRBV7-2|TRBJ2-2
CASRRVSNTGELFF
TGTGCCAGTCGGAGGGTCAGCAACACCGGGGAGCTGTTTTTT
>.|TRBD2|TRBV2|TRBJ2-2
CASSVYTGLAGFGGELFF
TGTGCCAGCAGTGTGTATACCGGACTAGCGGGATTTGGCGGGGAGCTGTTTTTT
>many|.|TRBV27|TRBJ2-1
CASKALPRLGGNEQFF
TGTGCCAGCAAAGCCCTCCCACGCTTGGGGGGCAATGAGCAGTTCTTC
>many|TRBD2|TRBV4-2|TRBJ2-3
CASSQALAGGGTDTQYF
TGTGCCAGCAGCCAGGCACTAGCGGGAGGTGGCACAGATACGCAGTATTTT
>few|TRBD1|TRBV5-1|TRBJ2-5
CASSLEGTAKETQYF
TGCGCCAGCAGCTTGGAAGGGACAGCCAAAGAGACCCAGTACTTC
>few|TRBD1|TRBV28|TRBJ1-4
CASSYGQGFWEKLFF
TGTGCCAGCAGCTATGGACAGGGTTTCTGGGAAAAACTGTTTTTT
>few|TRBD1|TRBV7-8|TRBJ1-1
CASSLLPPTGYGSKAFF
TGTGCCAGCAGCTTATTGCCCCCGACAGGGTACGGCTCAAAAGCTTTCTTT
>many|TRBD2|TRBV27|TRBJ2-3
CASSKLAGVADTQYF
TGTGCCAGCAGCAAACTAGCGGGAGTCGCAGATACGCAGTATTTT
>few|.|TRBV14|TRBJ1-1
CASSKDIGVTEAFF
TGTGCCAGCAGTAAGGATATCGGCGTCACTGAAGCTTTCTTT
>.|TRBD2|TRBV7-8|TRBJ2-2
CASNKLAGDPGGELFF
TGTGCCAGCAACAAACTAGCGGGGGACCCCGGCGGGGAGCTGTTTTTT
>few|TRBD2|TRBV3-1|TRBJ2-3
CASSGLAGGWGTDTQYF
TGTGCCAGCAGCGGCTTAGCGGGGGGGTGGGGCACAGATACGCAGTATTTT
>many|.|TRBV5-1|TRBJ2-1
CASSLTTSLSGDEQFF
TGCGCCAGCAGCCTTACGACTTCCCTCTCCGGTGATGAGCAGTTCTTC
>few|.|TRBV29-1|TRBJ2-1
CSVAIAYNEQFF
TGCAGCGTTGCTATCGCTTACAATGAGCAGTTCTTC
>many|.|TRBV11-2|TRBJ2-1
CASSFTGLGEQFF
TGTGCCAGCAGCTTTACAGGGTTGGGTGAGCAGTTCTTC
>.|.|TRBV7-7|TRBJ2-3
CASSLGAGGLTSHTQYF
TGTGCCAGCAGCTTAGGGGCTGGGGGATTAACCTCACATACGCAGTATTTT
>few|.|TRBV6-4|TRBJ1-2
CASSESTAPSGYTF
TGTGCCAGCAGTGAATCTACAGCTCCCTCAGGGTACACCTTC
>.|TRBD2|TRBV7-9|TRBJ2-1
CASEGLAGGSSYNEQFF
TGTGCCAGCGAGGGACTAGCGGGCGGGAGCTCCTACAATGAGCAGTTCTTC
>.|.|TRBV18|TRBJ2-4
CASSPQVPWTGVNIQYF
TGTGCCAGCTCACCACAAGTCCCCTGGACTGGGGTAAACATTCAGTACTTC
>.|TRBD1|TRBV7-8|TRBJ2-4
CASSLGATGGVAKNIQYF
TGTGCCAGCAGCTTAGGCGCGACAGGGGGCGTAGCCAAAAACATTCAGTACTTC
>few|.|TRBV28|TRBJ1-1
CASSFLTPTEAFF
TGTGCCAGCAGTTTCCTGACACCAACTGAAGCTTTCTTT
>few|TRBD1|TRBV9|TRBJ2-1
CASSVWTGQVEGPRGYNEQFF
TGTGCCAGCAGCGTCTGGACAGGCCAAGTAGAAGGGCCCCGGGGATACAATGAGCAGTTCTTC
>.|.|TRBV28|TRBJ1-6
CASTLPGAVMTLHF
TGTGCCAGCACCTTACCAGGGGCCGTAATGACCCTCCACTTT
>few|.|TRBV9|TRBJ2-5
CASSPQFGREETQYF
TGTGCCAGCAGCCCCCAGTTTGGCCGGGAGGAGACCCAGTACTTC
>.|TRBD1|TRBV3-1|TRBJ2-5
CASSQAGTGGQETQYF
TGTGCCAGCAGCCAGGCGGGGACAGGCGGGCAAGAGACCCAGTACTTC
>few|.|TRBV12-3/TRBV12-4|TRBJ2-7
CASSLGTPDEQYF
TGTGCCAGCAGTTTAGGCACCCCTGACGAGCAGTACTTC
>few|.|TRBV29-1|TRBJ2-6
CSVELASSGANVLTF
TGCAGCGTTGAACTAGCGTCCTCTGGGGCCAACGTCCTGACTTTC
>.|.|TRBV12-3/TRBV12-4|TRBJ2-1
CASRPGNEQFF
TGTGCCAGCAGACCCGGTAATGAGCAGTTCTTC
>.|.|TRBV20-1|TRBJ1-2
CSATQGLHGYTF
TGCAGTGCTACACAGGGATTACATGGCTACACCTTC
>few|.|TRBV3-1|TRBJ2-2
CASSQGTGLYTGELFF
TGTGCCAGCAGCCAAGGCACTGGACTTTACACCGGGGAGCTGTTTTTT
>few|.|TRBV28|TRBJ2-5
CASSPRWYQETQYF
TGTGCCAGCAGCCCACGGTGGTATCAAGAGACCCAGTACTTC
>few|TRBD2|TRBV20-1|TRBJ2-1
CSARGLAGRYNEQFF
TGCAGTGCTAGAGGGCTAGCGGGGAGATACAATGAGCAGTTCTTC
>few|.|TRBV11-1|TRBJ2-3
CASSHRVGASTDTQYF
TGTGCCAGCAGCCATAGGGTGGGCGCTAGCACAGATACGCAGTATTTT
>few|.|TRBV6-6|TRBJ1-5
CASSYSRGQPQHF
TGTGCCAGCAGTTACTCGAGGGGGCAGCCCCAGCATTTT
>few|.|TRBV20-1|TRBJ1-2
CSAPTYLQGRDGYTF
TGCAGTGCCCCTACTTACCTACAGGGAAGGGATGGCTACACCTTC
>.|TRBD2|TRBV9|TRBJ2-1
CASSVVGTSGRNEQFF
TGTGCCAGCAGCGTAGTGGGGACTAGCGGGCGTAATGAGCAGTTCTTC